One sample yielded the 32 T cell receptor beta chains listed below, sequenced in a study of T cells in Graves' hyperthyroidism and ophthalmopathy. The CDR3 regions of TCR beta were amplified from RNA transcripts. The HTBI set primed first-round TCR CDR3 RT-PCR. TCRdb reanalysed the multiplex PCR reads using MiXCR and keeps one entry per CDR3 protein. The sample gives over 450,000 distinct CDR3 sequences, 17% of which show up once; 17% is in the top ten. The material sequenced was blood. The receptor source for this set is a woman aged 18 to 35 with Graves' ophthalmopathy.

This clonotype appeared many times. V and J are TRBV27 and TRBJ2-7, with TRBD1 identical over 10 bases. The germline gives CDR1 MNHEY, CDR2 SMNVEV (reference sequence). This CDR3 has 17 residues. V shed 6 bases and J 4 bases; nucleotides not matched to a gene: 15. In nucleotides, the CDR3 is TGTGCCAGCAGAGTGACGGGACAGGGGACAAGGGGTTACGAGCAGTACTTC. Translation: CASRVTGQGTRGYEQYF.

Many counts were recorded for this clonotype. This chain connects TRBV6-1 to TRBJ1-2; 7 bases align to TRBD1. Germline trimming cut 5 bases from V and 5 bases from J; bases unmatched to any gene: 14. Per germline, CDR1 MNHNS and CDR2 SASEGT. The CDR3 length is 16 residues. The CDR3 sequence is CASSLLPGQPDYGYTF. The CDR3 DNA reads TGTGCCAGCAGTTTACTACCGGGACAGCCAGATTATGGCTACACCTTC.

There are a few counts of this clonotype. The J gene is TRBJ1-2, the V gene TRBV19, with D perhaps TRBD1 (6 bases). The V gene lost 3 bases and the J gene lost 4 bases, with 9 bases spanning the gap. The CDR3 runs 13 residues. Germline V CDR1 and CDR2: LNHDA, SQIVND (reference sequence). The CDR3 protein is CASSIGQSYGYTF. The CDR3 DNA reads TGTGCCAGTAGTATCGGACAGAGCTATGGCTACACCTTC.

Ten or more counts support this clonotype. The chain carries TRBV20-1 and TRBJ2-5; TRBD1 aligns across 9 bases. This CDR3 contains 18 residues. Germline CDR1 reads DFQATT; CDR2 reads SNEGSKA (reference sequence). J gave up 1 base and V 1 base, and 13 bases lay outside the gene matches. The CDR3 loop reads CSARAPGQGGLLQETQYF. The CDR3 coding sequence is TGCAGTGCTAGAGCACCGGGACAGGGCGGCCTGCTCCAAGAGACCCAGTACTTC.

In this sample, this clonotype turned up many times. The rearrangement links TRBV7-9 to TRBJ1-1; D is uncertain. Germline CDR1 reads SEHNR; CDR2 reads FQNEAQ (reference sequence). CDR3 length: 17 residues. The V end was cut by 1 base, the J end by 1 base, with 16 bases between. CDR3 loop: CASSLVKPGKRNTEAFF. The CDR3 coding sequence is TGTGCCAGCAGCTTAGTGAAGCCAGGTAAAAGGAACACTGAAGCTTTCTTT.

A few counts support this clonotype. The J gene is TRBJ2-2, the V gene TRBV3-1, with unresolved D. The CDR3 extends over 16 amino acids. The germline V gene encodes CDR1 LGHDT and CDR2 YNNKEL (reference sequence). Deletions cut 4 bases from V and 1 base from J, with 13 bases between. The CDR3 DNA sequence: TGTGCCAGCAGCCCCCACCCGGACGGGAACACCGGGGAGCTGTTTTTT. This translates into CASSPHPDGNTGELFF.

The CDR3 DNA reads TGCAGCGTACAAACCGGGACCTCATCCGCCGAGCAGTACTTC. Translating it yields CSVQTGTSSAEQYF. The rearrangement links TRBV29-1 to TRBJ2-7, with D perhaps given as TRBD1 or TRBD2 (5 bases each). CDR3 size: 14 residues. The germline V gene has CDR1 SQVTM and CDR2 ANQGSEA. Trimming stripped 6 bases from V and 6 bases from J, with 21 bases between.

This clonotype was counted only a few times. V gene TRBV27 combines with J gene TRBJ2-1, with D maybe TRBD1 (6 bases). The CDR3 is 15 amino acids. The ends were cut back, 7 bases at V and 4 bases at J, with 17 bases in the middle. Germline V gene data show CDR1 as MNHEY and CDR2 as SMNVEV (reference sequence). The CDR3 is CASTPERQAYNEQFF. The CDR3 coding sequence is TGTGCCAGCACCCCGGAGAGACAGGCATACAATGAGCAGTTCTTC.

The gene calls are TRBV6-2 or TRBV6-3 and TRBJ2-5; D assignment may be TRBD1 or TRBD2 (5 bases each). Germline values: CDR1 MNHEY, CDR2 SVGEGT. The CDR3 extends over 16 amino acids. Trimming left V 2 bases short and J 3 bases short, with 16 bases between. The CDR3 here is CASSYDFLGGEETQYF. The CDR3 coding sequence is TGTGCCAGCAGTTACGATTTTCTTGGGGGAGAAGAGACCCAGTACTTC.

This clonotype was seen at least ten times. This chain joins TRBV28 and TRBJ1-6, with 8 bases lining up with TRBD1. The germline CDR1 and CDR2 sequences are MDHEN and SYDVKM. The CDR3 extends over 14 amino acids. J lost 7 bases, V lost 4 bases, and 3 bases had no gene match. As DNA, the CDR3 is TGTGCCAGCAGTTCAGGACAGGGAAATTCACCCCTCCACTTT. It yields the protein CASSSGQGNSPLHF.

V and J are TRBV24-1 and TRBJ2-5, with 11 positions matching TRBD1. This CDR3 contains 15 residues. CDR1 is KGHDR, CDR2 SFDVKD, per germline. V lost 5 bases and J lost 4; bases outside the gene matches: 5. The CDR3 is CATSVGTGGRETQYF. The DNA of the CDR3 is TGTGCCACCAGTGTCGGGACAGGGGGTCGAGAGACCCAGTACTTC.

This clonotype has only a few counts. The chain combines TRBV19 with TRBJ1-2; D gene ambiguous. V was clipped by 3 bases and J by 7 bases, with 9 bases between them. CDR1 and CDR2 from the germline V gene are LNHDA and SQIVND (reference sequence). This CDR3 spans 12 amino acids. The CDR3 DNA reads TGTGCCAGTAGTATGGCGGGCGGTGGCTACACCTTC. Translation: CASSMAGGGYTF.

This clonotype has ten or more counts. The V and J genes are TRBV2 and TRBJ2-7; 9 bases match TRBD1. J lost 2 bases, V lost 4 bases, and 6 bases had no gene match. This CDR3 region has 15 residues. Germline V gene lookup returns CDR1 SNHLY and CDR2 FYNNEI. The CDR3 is CASSGAGTGTYEQYF. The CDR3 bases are TGTGCCAGCAGTGGCGCCGGGACAGGGACCTACGAGCAGTACTTC.

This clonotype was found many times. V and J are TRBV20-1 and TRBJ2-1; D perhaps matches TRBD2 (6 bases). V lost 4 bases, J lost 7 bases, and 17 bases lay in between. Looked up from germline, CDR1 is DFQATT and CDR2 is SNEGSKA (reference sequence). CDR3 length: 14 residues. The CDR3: CSANTRDSGNEQFF. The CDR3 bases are TGCAGTGCTAACACAAGGGACTCAGGGAATGAGCAGTTCTTC.

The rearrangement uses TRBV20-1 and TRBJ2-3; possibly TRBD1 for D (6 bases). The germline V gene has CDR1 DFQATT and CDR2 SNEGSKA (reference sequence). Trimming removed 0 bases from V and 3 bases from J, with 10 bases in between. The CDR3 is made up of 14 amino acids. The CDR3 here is CSARDQGHTDTQYF. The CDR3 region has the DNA TGCAGTGCTAGAGATCAGGGGCATACAGATACGCAGTATTTT.

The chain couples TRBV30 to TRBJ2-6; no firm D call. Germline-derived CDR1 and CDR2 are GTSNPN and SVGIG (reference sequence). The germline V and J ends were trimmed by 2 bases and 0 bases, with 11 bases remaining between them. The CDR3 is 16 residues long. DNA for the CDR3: TGTGCCTGGAGTATAACATGGGGCTCTGGGGCCAACGTCCTGACTTTC. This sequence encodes CAWSITWGSGANVLTF. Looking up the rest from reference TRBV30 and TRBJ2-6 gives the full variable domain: SQTIHQWPATLVQPVGSPLSLECTVEGTSNPNLYWYRQAAGRGLQLLFYSVGIGQISSEVPQNLSASRPQDRQFILSSKKLLLSDSGFYLCAWSITWGSGANVLTFGAGSRLTVL.

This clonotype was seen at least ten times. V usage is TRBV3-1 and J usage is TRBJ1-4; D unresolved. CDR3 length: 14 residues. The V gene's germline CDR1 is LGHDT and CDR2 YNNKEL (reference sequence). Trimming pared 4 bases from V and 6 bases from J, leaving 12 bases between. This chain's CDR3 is CASSPPLADEKLFF. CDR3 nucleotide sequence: TGTGCCAGCAGCCCTCCCTTGGCAGATGAAAAACTGTTTTTT.

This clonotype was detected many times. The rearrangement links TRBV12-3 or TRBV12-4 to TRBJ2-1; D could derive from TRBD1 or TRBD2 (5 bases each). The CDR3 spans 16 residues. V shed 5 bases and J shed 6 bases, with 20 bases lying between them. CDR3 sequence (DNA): TGTGCCAGCAGTGACCTCGCCGGGACGGAGGTCAATGAGCAGTTCTTC. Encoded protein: CASSDLAGTEVNEQFF.

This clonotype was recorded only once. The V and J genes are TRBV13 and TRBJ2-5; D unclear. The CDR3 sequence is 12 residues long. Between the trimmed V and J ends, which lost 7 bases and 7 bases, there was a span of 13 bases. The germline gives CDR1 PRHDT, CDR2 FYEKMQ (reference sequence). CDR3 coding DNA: TGTGCCAGCATTCAGGACCGTCTGACCCAGTACTTC. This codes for CASIQDRLTQYF.

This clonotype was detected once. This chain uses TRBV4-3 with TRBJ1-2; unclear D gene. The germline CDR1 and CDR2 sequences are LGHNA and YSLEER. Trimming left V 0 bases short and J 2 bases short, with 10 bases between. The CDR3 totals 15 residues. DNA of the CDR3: TGCGCCAGCAGCCAAGACCGTTTTCGGAACTATGGCTACACCTTC. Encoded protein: CASSQDRFRNYGYTF.

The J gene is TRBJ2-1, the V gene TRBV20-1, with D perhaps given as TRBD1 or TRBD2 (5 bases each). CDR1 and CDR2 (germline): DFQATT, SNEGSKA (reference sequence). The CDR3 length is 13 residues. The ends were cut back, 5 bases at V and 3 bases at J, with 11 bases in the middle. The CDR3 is CSAPGRFYNEQFF. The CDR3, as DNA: TGCAGTGCTCCGGGGCGCTTCTACAATGAGCAGTTCTTC.

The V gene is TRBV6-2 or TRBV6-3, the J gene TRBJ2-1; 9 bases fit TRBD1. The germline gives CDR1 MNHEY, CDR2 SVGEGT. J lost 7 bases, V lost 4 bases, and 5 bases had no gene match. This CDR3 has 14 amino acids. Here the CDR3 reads CASSSTGGGNEQFF. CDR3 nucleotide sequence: TGTGCCAGCAGTTCGACAGGGGGAGGGAATGAGCAGTTCTTC.

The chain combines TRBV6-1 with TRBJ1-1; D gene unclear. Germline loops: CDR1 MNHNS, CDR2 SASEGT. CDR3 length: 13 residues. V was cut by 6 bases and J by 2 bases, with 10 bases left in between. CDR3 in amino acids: CASRSPGNTEAFF. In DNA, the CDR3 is TGTGCCAGCAGGTCGCCGGGAAACACTGAAGCTTTCTTT.

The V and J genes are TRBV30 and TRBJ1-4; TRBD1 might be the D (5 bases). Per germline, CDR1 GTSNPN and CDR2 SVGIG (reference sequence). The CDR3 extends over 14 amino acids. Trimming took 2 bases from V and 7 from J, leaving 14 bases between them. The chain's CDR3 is CAWSYGGAIEKLFF. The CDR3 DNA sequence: TGTGCCTGGAGTTACGGCGGGGCGATTGAAAAACTGTTTTTT.

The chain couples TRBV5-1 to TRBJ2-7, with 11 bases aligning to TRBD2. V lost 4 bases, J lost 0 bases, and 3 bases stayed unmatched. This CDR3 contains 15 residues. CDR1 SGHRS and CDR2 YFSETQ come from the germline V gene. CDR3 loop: CASSGGLADSYEQYF. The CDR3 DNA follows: TGCGCCAGCAGCGGGGGACTAGCGGACTCCTACGAGCAGTACTTC.

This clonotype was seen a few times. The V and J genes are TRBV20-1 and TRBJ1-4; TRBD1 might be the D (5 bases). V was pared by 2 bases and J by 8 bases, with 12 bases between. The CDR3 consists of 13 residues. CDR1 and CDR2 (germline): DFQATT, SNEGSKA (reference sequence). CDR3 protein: CSARSGLAEKLFF. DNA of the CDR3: TGCAGTGCTAGATCGGGGCTCGCGGAAAAACTGTTTTTT.

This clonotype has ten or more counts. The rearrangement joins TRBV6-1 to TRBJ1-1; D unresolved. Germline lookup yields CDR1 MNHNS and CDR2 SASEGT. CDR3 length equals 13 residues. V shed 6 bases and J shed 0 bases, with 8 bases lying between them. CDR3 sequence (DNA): TGTGCCAGCAGGCTGCAGTTGAACACTGAAGCTTTCTTT. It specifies CASRLQLNTEAFF.

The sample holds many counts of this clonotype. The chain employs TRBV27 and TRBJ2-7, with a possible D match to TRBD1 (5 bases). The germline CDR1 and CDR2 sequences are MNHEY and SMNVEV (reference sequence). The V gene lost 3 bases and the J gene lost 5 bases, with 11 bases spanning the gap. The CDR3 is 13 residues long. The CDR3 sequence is CASSFQGSNEQYF. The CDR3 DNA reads TGTGCCAGCAGTTTTCAGGGAAGCAACGAGCAGTACTTC.

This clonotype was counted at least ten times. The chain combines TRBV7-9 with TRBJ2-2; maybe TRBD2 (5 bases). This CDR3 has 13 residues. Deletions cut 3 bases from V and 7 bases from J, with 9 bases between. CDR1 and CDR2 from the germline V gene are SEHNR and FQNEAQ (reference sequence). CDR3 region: CASSLEAGGELFF. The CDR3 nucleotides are TGTGCCAGCAGCTTGGAGGCGGGCGGGGAGCTGTTTTTT.

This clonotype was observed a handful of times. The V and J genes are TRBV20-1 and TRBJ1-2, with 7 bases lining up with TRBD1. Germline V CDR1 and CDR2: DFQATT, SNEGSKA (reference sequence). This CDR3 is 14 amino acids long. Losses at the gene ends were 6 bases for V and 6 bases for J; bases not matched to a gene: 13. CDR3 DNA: TGCAGTGCCCAATTAGACAGGGTTAGGCATGGCTACACCTTC. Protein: CSAQLDRVRHGYTF.

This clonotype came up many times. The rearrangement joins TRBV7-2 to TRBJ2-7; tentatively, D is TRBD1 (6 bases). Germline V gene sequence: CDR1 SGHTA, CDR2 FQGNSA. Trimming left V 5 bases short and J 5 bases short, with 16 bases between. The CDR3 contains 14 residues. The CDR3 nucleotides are TGTGCCAGCAGCCTATGGGACAAGGGCGACGAGCAGTACTTC. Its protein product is CASSLWDKGDEQYF.

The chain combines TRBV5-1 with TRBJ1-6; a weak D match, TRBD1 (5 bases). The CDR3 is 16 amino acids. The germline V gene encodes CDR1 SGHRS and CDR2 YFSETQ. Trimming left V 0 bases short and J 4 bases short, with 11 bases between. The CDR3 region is CASSLGGAVYNSPLHF. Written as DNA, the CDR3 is TGCGCCAGCAGCTTGGGAGGGGCAGTTTATAATTCACCCCTCCACTTT.